These 30 T cell receptor beta chains originate from one sample sequenced in a study of blood T cells in healthy people across ages. A second PCR of roughly 7 to 11 cycles used a sample-barcoded 5' primer and a J-beta primer mix. TCRdb re-analysed the 5' RACE reads in MiXCR, keeping a single row per CDR3 protein. Of 1.4 million or so distinct CDR3 sequences in the sample, about 42% were seen once. The specimen sequenced was blood. All receptors come from a young woman in good health.

The genes are TRBV7-2 and TRBJ1-1; TRBD1 matches 7 bases. The CDR3 has 12 residues. Trimming cost V 5 bases and J 6 bases; bases outside gene matches: 3. From germline, CDR1 is SGHTA and CDR2 FQGNSA. DNA of the CDR3: TGTGCCAGCAGCAAACAGGGGCCTGAAGCTTTCTTT. Residues: CASSKQGPEAFF.

The V call is TRBV7-2, the J call TRBJ2-5; possible D gene TRBD1, 6 bases. V was pared by 0 bases and J by 11 bases, with 19 bases between. The CDR3 is 15 amino acids. Per the germline V gene, CDR1 is SGHTA and CDR2 is FQGNSA. CDR3 residues: CASSLAAGAADEQYF. CDR3 nucleotides: TGTGCCAGCAGCTTAGCGGCAGGGGCCGCTGATGAGCAGTACTTC.

The sample holds a few counts of this clonotype. The gene calls are TRBV6-1 and TRBJ1-2, with D hard to call. Trimming cost V 6 bases and J 1 base, with 3 bases left between them. This CDR3 has 11 amino acids. The germline gives CDR1 MNHNS, CDR2 SASEGT. The CDR3 region has the DNA TGTGCCAGCAGAGTTAACTATGGCTACACCTTC. Its translation: CASRVNYGYTF.

The gene calls are TRBV6-2 or TRBV6-3 and TRBJ1-2, with 7 bases that match TRBD1. After removal of 2 bases from V and 8 bases from J, the junction contained 5 bases not matched to a gene. The CDR3 consists of 13 residues. The germline V gene encodes CDR1 MNHEY and CDR2 SVGEGT. The CDR3 spells CASSYGTGQGYTF. For the CDR3, the DNA is TGTGCCAGCAGTTACGGGACGGGACAGGGCTACACCTTC.

The J gene is TRBJ2-3, the V gene TRBV7-2; no clear D gene. V lost 5 bases, J lost 4 bases, and 13 bases lay in between. The length of the CDR3 is 14 residues. Germline CDR1 reads SGHTA; CDR2 reads FQGNSA. The CDR3 bases are TGTGCCAGCAGCCTATTACACCGGTCAGATACGCAGTATTTT. Protein: CASSLLHRSDTQYF.

This chain uses TRBV6-1 with TRBJ2-1; 10 positions agree with TRBD2. The junction had 6 bases not matched to a gene; V was cut back by 7 bases and J by 3 bases. The CDR3 covers 15 residues. Per the germline V gene, CDR1 is MNHNS and CDR2 is SASEGT. CDR3 residues: CASTRTSGNYNEQFF. As DNA, the CDR3 is TGTGCCAGCACGAGGACTAGCGGAAACTACAATGAGCAGTTCTTC.

The chain recombines TRBV6-6 with TRBJ1-5; maybe TRBD1 (6 bases). V was clipped by 2 bases and J by 1 base, with 12 bases between them. There are 16 residues in the CDR3. CDR1 is MNHNY and CDR2 is SVGAGI in the germline V gene (reference sequence). The CDR3 loop is CASSYNRVKSNQPQHF. In DNA form, the CDR3 reads TGTGCCAGCAGTTACAACAGGGTGAAAAGCAATCAGCCCCAGCATTTT.

This clonotype was counted once. The rearrangement joins TRBV20-1 to TRBJ2-1; TRBD2 matches at 12 bases. The end of the DNA fits TRBJ2-7 better, so the J call may be wrong. CDR1 is DFQATT and CDR2 is SNEGSKA in the germline V gene (reference sequence). There are 15 residues in the CDR3. CDR3 protein: CSARTSGGHYNEQYF. In nucleotides, the CDR3 is TGCAGTGCTAGGACTAGCGGGGGCCACTACAATGAGCAGTACTTC.

A note on this clonotype: An end of the junction does not agree with germline; a read error may underlie this. The CDR3 DNA reads TGTGCCAGCGGCGTAGAGGGAAGTGACTACGTAGATACGCAGTATTTT. Protein: CASGVEGSDYVDTQYF. This sequence joins TRBV9 and TRBJ2-3; maybe TRBD2 (5 bases). CDR3 length: 16 amino acids. Germline V gene data show CDR1 as SGDLS and CDR2 as YYNGEE.

This chain links TRBV12-3 or TRBV12-4 with TRBJ2-7, with a possible D match to TRBD1 (6 bases). V was shortened by 4 bases and J by 0 bases, with 13 bases between the two germline ends. The CDR3 length is 15 residues. CDR3 nucleotides: TGTGCCAGCAGTTCGAGAGCGGACAGCTCCTACGAGCAGTACTTC. As protein: CASSSRADSSYEQYF.

The rearrangement links TRBV4-3 to TRBJ2-7; D is perhaps TRBD1 (8 bases). The V end was cut by 8 bases, the J end by 10 bases, with 27 bases between. CDR3 length: 15 amino acids. Germline CDR1 LGHNA, CDR2 YSLEER. For the CDR3, the DNA is TGCGCCAGCGGCCCTTGGACAGGGAGGGAAGAGACTCAGTACTTC. Translated, it gives CASGPWTGREETQYF.

The chain carries TRBV29-1 and TRBJ2-1; TRBD2 agrees at 11 bases. The CDR3 has 15 residues. V lost 6 bases and J lost 6; bases outside the gene matches: 10. The germline CDR1 and CDR2 sequences are SQVTM and ANQGSEA. The CDR3 DNA sequence: TGCAGCGTGCCACTAGCGGGGGCCACCCTCAATGAGCAGTTCTTC. Protein sequence: CSVPLAGATLNEQFF.

This clonotype came up a few times. The chain uses TRBV15 and TRBJ1-2, with D uncertain. This CDR3 spans 16 amino acids. Trimming pared 0 bases from V and 8 bases from J, leaving 19 bases between. CDR1 is LNHNV and CDR2 is YYDKDF in the germline V gene (reference sequence). In DNA, the CDR3 is TGTGCCACCAGCAGAGATTTGGCAGGTGCCGAGAGGGGCTACACCTTC. This sequence encodes CATSRDLAGAERGYTF.

This sequence joins TRBV11-2 and TRBJ2-1; 13 bases match TRBD2. From germline, CDR1 is SGHAT and CDR2 FQNNGV. V trimming: 10 bases; J trimming: 5 bases; junction bases outside the gene matches: 11. The CDR3 consists of 16 residues. CDR3 nucleotide sequence: TGTGCCACCGGACTAGCGGGGGCTAGCGGGGACAATGAGCAGTTCTTC. Translation: CATGLAGASGDNEQFF.

The rearrangement uses TRBV25-1 and TRBJ2-5; a possible D gene is TRBD2 (6 bases). The J call may be faulty, since TRBJ2-7 better matches the DNA end. The CDR3 is 12 residues long. Germline V lookup: CDR1 MGHDK, CDR2 SYGVNS. The CDR3 reads CAIGAWGGEQYF. In DNA, the CDR3 is TGTGCCATAGGGGCTTGGGGAGGCGAGCAGTACTTC.

This clonotype was recorded a few times. This chain joins TRBV12-3 or TRBV12-4 and TRBJ2-1; D tentatively reads TRBD1 or TRBD2 (5 bases each). The J call could be wrong; TRBJ2-7 is a better fit for the DNA end. CDR3 length equals 15 residues. CDR3 protein: CASSFLGESYNEQYF. CDR3 DNA: TGTGCCAGCAGTTTCCTGGGGGAATCCTACAATGAGCAGTACTTC.

V is TRBV20-1 and J is TRBJ1-5; 9 positions agree with TRBD1. This CDR3 is 16 amino acids long. Per the germline V gene, CDR1 is DFQATT and CDR2 is SNEGSKA (reference sequence). The junction had 9 bases not matched to a gene; V was cut back by 2 bases and J by 4 bases. The CDR3 nucleotides are TGCAGTGCTAGAACACCCCCGGGACAGGGAAATCAGCCCCAGCATTTT. Translating it yields CSARTPPGQGNQPQHF.

The V gene is TRBV15, the J gene TRBJ2-5; TRBD1 aligns across 7 bases. V was pared by 1 base and J by 0 bases, with 5 bases of the junction left unmatched. Germline CDR1 reads LNHNV; CDR2 reads YYDKDF (reference sequence). This CDR3 is built from 16 residues. CDR3 nucleotide sequence: TGTGCCACCAGCAGAGCCGGGACAGTGAACCAAGAGACCCAGTACTTC. The encoded protein is CATSRAGTVNQETQYF.

This clonotype showed up just a few times. The CDR3 here is CASSEAQVGGYTF. CDR3 DNA: TGTGCCAGCAGTGAAGCGCAGGTTGGTGGCTACACCTTC. This chain joins TRBV6-1 and TRBJ1-2; D is unclear. This CDR3 contains 13 residues. Between the trimmed V and J ends, which lost 0 bases and 7 bases, there was a span of 9 bases. The V gene's germline CDR1 is MNHNS and CDR2 SASEGT.

Many counts were recorded for this clonotype. V is TRBV4-2 and J is TRBJ1-2; 8 bases are a match to TRBD1. Per germline, CDR1 LGHNA and CDR2 YNFKEQ. The V segment lost 7 bases and the J segment 2 bases; nucleotides outside the gene matches: 12. The CDR3 totals 16 residues. In DNA, the CDR3 is TGTGCCAGCACCAGGGACGGACAGGGTTTAAACTATGGCTACACCTTC. Translation gives CASTRDGQGLNYGYTF.

The chain uses TRBV6-1 and TRBJ1-2; possible D gene TRBD1, 6 bases. Trimming stripped 0 bases from V and 4 bases from J, with 12 bases between. This CDR3 has 15 residues. Germline V CDR1 and CDR2: MNHNS, SASEGT. Here the CDR3 reads CASSEARRGAYGYTF. CDR3 bases: TGTGCCAGCAGTGAAGCGCGCAGGGGTGCCTATGGCTACACCTTC.

This clonotype was seen ten or more times. CDR3: CASSEGRDYGYTF. DNA for the CDR3: TGTGCCAGCAGTGAGGGCAGGGACTATGGCTACACCTTC. The chain carries TRBV2 and TRBJ1-2, with D possibly TRBD1 on 5 matching bases. CDR3 length: 13 amino acids. Germline CDR1 and CDR2: SNHLY and FYNNEI. The V gene lost 3 bases and the J gene lost 3 bases, with 8 bases spanning the gap. Full variable domain (rest looked up from reference TRBV2 and TRBJ1-2): EPEVTQTPSHQVTQMGQEVILRCVPISNHLYFYWYRQILGQKVEFLVSFYNNEISEKSEIFDDQFSVERPDGSNFTLKIRSTKLEDSAMYFCASSEGRDYGYTFGSGTRLTVV.

The table lists this clonotype with a count of one. One end of the junction is discordant with germline, which a read error may explain. The chain combines TRBV4-2 with TRBJ2-3, with no clear D. The CDR3 totals 15 residues. The germline gives CDR1 LGHNA, CDR2 YNFKEQ. CDR3 in DNA: TGTGCTAGCAGCCAAGACGGAGAGTACACAGATACGCAGTATTTT. Translation: CASSQDGEYTDTQYF.

This clonotype came up a few times. V usage is TRBV2 and J usage is TRBJ2-4, with D maybe TRBD2 (6 bases). The J call is doubtful: the DNA matches TRBJ2-7 better. Looked up from germline, CDR1 is SNHLY and CDR2 is FYNNEI. This CDR3 region has 14 residues. This CDR3 reads CASSDISEGYEQYF. For the CDR3, the DNA is TGTGCCAGCAGTGATATCTCGGAGGGTTACGAGCAGTACTTC.

The CDR3 reads CSVIVGRRLNTEAFF. The DNA of the CDR3 is TGCAGCGTCATCGTGGGAAGGAGATTGAACACTGAAGCTTTCTTT. The chain recombines TRBV29-1 with TRBJ1-1; D ambiguous. Germline values: CDR1 SQVTM, CDR2 ANQGSEA. V was clipped by 6 bases and J by 0 bases, with 17 bases between them. This CDR3 has 15 amino acids.

This clonotype was counted between two and nine times. The V call is TRBV10-3, the J call TRBJ2-5; 8 bases are shared with TRBD2. The junction had 6 bases not matched to a gene; V was cut back by 2 bases and J by 4 bases. Per the germline V gene, CDR1 is ENHRY and CDR2 is SYGVKD. The CDR3 sequence is 15 residues long. Here the CDR3 DNA reads TGTGCCATCAGTGAGCCAGACCTAGCGGGAGAGACCCAGTACTTC. This translates into CAISEPDLAGETQYF.

This chain joins TRBV6-5 and TRBJ1-1, with D possibly being TRBD1 (5 bases). The CDR3 is 14 amino acids. Trimming pared 1 base from V and 4 bases from J, leaving 10 bases between. Germline CDR1 reads MNHEY; CDR2 reads SVGAGI. The CDR3 reads CASSYWGVRTEAFF. CDR3 coding DNA: TGTGCCAGCAGTTACTGGGGGGTGCGCACTGAAGCTTTCTTT.

This rearrangement joins TRBV6-2 or TRBV6-3 to TRBJ1-5; TRBD1 aligns across 7 bases. This CDR3 contains 15 residues. J was trimmed by 2 bases and V by 8 bases; bases with no gene match: 9. The germline gives CDR1 MNHEY, CDR2 SVGEGT. CDR3 in DNA: TGTGCCAGCGGACCCCGGGACAGCCGCAATCAGCCCCAGCATTTT. This sequence encodes CASGPRDSRNQPQHF.

This clonotype occurred a few times. V usage is TRBV25-1 and J usage is TRBJ1-1; no definite D call. Germline lookup yields CDR1 MGHDK and CDR2 SYGVNS. This CDR3 is built from 15 residues. Trimming stripped 11 bases from V and 0 bases from J, with 19 bases between. Here the CDR3 reads CAPHSSAGLNTEAFF. The CDR3 DNA is TGTGCCCCCCACTCCAGCGCAGGCTTGAACACTGAAGCTTTCTTT.

Here the CDR3 DNA reads TGCAGCGTTGGCCCCGGGGGAGGGCCCCCCTACGAGCAGTACTTC. Amino acids: CSVGPGGGPPYEQYF. The rearrangement links TRBV29-1 to TRBJ2-7, with 7 bases aligning to TRBD2. Trimming cost V 4 bases and J 2 bases; bases outside gene matches: 11. This CDR3 has 15 amino acids. CDR1 is SQVTM, CDR2 ANQGSEA, per germline.